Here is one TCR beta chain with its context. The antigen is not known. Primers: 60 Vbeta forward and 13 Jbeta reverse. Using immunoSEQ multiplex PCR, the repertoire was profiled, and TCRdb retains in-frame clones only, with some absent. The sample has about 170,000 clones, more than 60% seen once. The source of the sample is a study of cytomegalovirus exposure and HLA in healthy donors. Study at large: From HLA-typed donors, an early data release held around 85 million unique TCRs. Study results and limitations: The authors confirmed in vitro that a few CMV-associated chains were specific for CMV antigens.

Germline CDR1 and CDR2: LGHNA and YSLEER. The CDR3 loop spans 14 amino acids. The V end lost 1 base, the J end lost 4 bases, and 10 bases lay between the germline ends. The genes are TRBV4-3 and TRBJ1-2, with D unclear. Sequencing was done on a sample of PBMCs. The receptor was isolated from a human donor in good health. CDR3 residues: CASSQVRHPYGYTF. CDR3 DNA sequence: TGCGCCAGCAGCCAAGTGAGGCACCCCTATGGCTACACCTTC.